This T cell receptor (beta chain) was documented in a study of blood T cell repertoires in COVID-19. Profiled with immunoSEQ multiplex PCR; TCRdb holds only in-frame clones, not every one. The sample lists about 80,000 clones, 88% occurring once. The CDR3 is 15 residues long. Trimming took off 3 bases at V and 0 bases at J, with 9 bases between the two ends. Germline V gene data show CDR1 as SGHTA and CDR2 as FQGNSA. The sample comprised peripheral blood. This chain uses TRBV7-2 with TRBJ1-5; D gene uncertain. The source is a man in his 70s with acute or convalescent COVID-19. Here the CDR3 reads CASSFRSGSNQPQHF. As DNA, the CDR3 is TGTGCCAGCAGCTTCCGGTCCGGTAGCAATCAGCCCCAGCATTTT. Filled out from reference TRBV7-2 and TRBJ1-5, the complete variable domain reads GAGVSQSPSNKVTEKGKDVELRCDPISGHTALYWYRQSLGQGLEFLIYFQGNSAPDKSGLPSDRFSAERTGGSVSTLTIQRTQQEDSAVYLCASSFRSGSNQPQHFGDGTRLSIL.